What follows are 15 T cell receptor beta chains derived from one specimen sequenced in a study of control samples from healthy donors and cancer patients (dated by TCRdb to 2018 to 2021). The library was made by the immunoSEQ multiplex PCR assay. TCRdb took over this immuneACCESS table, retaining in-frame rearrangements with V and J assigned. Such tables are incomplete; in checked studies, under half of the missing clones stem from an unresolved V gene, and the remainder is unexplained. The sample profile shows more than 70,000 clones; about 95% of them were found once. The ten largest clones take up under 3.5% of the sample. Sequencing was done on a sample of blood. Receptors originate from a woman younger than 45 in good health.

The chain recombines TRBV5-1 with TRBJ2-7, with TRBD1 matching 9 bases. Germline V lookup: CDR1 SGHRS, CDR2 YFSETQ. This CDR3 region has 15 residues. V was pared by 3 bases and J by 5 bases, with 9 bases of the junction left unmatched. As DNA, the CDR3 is TGCGCCAGCAGCTCGTGGGACAGGGAGGTGGACGAGCAGTACTTC. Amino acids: CASSSWDREVDEQYF.

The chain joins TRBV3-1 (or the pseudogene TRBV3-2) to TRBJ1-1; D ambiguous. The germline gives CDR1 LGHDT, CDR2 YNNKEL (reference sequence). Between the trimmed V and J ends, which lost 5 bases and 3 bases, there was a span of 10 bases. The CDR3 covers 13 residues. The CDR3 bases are TGTGCCAGCAGCGGTGACGGCTACACTGAAGCTTTCTTT. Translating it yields CASSGDGYTEAFF.

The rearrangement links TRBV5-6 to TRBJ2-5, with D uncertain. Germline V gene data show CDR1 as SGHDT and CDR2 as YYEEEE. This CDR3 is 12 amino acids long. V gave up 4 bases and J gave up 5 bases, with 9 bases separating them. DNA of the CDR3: TGTGCCAGCAGCGAGAAAGGCGAGACCCAGTACTTC. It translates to CASSEKGETQYF.

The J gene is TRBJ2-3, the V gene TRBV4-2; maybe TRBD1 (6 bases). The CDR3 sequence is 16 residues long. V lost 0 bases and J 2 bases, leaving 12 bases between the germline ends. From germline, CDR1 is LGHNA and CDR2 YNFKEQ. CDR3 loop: CASSQDLGTITDTQYF. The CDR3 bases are TGTGCCAGCAGCCAAGATCTGGGGACAATCACAGATACGCAGTATTTT.

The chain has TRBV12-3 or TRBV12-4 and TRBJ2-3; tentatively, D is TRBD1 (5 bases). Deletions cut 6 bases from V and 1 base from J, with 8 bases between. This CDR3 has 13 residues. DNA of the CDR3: TGTGCCAGCAGGCTCAGGGGCACAGATACGCAGTATTTT. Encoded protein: CASRLRGTDTQYF.

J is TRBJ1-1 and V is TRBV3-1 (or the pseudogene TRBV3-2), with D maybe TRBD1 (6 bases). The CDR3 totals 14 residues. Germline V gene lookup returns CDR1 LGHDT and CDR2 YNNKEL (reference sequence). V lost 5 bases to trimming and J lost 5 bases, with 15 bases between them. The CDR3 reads CASSEHRDGTEAFF. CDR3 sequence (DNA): TGTGCCAGCAGCGAGCACAGGGACGGGACTGAAGCTTTCTTT.

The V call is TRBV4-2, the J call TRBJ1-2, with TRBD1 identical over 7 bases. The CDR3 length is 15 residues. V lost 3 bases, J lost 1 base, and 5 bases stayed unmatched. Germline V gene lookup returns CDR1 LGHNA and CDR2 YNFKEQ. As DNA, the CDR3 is TGTGCCAGCAGCCAGGGACAGAGAATTAACTATGGCTACACCTTC. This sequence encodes CASSQGQRINYGYTF.

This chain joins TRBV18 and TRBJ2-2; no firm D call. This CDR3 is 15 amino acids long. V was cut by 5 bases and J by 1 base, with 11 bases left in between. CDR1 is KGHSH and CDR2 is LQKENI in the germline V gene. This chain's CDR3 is CASSFQRGNTGELFF. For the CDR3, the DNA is TGTGCCAGCTCATTCCAGCGAGGGAACACCGGGGAGCTGTTTTTT.

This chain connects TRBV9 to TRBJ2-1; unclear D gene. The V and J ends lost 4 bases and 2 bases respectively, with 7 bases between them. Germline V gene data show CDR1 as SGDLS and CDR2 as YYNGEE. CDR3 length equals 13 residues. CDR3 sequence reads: CASSPTAYNEQFF. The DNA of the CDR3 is TGTGCCAGCAGCCCGACCGCCTACAATGAGCAGTTCTTC.

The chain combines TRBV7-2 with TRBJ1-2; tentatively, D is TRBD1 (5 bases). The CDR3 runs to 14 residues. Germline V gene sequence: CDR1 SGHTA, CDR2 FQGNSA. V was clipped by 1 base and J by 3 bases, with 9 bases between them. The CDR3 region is CASSLGTGHYGYTF. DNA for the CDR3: TGTGCCAGCAGCTTAGGGACGGGGCACTATGGCTACACCTTC. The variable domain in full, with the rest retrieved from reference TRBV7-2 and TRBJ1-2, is GAGVSQSPSNKVTEKGKDVELRCDPISGHTALYWYRQSLGQGLEFLIYFQGNSAPDKSGLPSDRFSAERTGGSVSTLTIQRTQQEDSAVYLCASSLGTGHYGYTFGSGTRLTVV.

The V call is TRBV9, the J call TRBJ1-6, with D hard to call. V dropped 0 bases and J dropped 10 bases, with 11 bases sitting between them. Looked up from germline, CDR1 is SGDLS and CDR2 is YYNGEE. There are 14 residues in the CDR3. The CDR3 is CASSVGGGSSPLHF. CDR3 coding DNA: TGTGCCAGCAGCGTAGGGGGTGGGAGCTCACCCCTCCACTTT.

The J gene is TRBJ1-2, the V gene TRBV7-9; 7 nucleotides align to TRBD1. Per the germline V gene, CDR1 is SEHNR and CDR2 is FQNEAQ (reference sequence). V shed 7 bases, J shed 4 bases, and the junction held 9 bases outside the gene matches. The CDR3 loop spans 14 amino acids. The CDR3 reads CASTSGGLSYGYTF. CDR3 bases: TGTGCCAGCACCTCAGGGGGGCTCAGCTATGGCTACACCTTC. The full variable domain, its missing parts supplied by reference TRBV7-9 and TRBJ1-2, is DTGVSQNPRHKITKRGQNVTFRCDPISEHNRLYWYRQTLGQGPEFLTYFQNEAQLEKSRLLSDRFSAERPKGSFSTLEIQRTEQGDSAMYLCASTSGGLSYGYTFGSGTRLTVV.

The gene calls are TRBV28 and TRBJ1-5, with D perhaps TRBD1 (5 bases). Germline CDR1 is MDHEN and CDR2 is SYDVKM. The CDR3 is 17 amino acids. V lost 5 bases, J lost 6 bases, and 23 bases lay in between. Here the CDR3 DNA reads TGTGCCAGCAGTCATCCTTCGTGGCAGGGAGATTTTCAGCCCCAGCATTTT. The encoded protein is CASSHPSWQGDFQPQHF.

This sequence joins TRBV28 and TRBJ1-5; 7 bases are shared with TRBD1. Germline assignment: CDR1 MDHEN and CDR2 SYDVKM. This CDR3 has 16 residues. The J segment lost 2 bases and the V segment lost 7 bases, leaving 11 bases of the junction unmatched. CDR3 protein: CASTWDSRGGNQPQHF. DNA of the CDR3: TGTGCCAGCACCTGGGACAGCCGAGGGGGCAATCAGCCCCAGCATTTT. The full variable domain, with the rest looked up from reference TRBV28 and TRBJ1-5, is DVKVTQSSRYLVKRTGEKVFLECVQDMDHENMFWYRQDPGLGLRLIYFSYDVKMKEKGDIPEGYSVSREKKERFSLILESASTNQTSMYLCASTWDSRGGNQPQHFGDGTRLSIL.

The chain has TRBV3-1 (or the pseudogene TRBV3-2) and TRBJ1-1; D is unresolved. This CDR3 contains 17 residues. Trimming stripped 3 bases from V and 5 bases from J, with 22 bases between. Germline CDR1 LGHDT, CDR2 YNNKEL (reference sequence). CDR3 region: CASSHPTLGRITTEAFF. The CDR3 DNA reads TGTGCCAGCAGCCACCCCACCCTCGGACGGATTACAACTGAAGCTTTCTTT.